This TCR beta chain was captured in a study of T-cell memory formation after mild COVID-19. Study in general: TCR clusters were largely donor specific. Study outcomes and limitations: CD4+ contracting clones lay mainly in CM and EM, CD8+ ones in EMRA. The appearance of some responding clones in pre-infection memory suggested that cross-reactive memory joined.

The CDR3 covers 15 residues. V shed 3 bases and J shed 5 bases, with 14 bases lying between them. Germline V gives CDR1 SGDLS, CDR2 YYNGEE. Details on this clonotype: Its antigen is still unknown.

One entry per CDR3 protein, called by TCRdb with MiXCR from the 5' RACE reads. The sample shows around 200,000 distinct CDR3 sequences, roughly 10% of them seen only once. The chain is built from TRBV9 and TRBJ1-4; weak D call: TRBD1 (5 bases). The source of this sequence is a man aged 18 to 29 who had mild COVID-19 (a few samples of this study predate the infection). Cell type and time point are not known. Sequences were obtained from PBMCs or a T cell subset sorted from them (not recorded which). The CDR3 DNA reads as TGTGCCAGCAGCGCAAGACGGGGCCCAAATGAAAAACTGTTTTTT. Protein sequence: CASSARRGPNEKLFF.